Listed here are 24 T cell receptor beta chains from one sample, sequenced in a study of blood T cell repertoires in COVID-19. TCRdb's copy holds only in-frame clones and misses some; the assay was immunoSEQ multiplex PCR. Altogether a few hundred thousand clones are present, 85% to 90% being singletons, with the ten largest covering 2.5% to 3%. The sample taken for sequencing was peripheral blood. The source of these receptors is a woman aged 30 to 39 with COVID-19, enrolled during active disease.

The chain links TRBV3-1 (or the pseudogene TRBV3-2) to TRBJ2-7, with a possible D match to TRBD1 (7 bases). Germline values: CDR1 LGHDT, CDR2 YNNKEL (reference sequence). Trimming cost V 4 bases and J 3 bases, with 13 bases left between them. The CDR3 is 14 residues long. The DNA for the CDR3 is TGTGCCAGCAGCCGGGGGGACAGAGGCTACGAGCAGTACTTC. It translates to CASSRGDRGYEQYF.

This clone was detected ten times or more. This chain links TRBV18 with TRBJ1-5; no reliable D call. Per germline, CDR1 KGHSH and CDR2 LQKENI. Trimming took off 3 bases at V and 5 bases at J, with 11 bases between the two ends. This CDR3 comprises 14 residues. CDR3 sequence (DNA): TGTGCCAGCTCACCTCAGCCGGGGTATCAGCCCCAGCATTTT. As protein: CASSPQPGYQPQHF.

This chain links TRBV5-1 with TRBJ2-1, with 7 bases fitting TRBD2. The CDR3 has 15 residues. V lost 4 bases and J lost 9; bases outside the gene matches: 13. Germline CDR1 reads SGHRS; CDR2 reads YFSETQ. DNA of the CDR3: TGCGCCAGCAGCCCGCTAGCGGTCGGGCGCGGTGAGCAGTTCTTC. It encodes CASSPLAVGRGEQFF.

The chain has TRBV14 and TRBJ2-1; TRBD2 agrees at 15 bases. Germline-derived CDR1 and CDR2 are SGHDN and FVKESK. The CDR3 totals 20 residues. Trimming took 2 bases from V and 6 from J; bases not matched to a gene: 14. DNA for the CDR3: TGTGCCAGCAGCCAAAAGAGGGGACTAGCGGGAGGAAAGATCGTCAATGAGCAGTTCTTC. Protein product: CASSQKRGLAGGKIVNEQFF.

This clone was seen only once. V is TRBV28 and J is TRBJ1-5; 7 positions match TRBD1. The V gene's germline CDR1 is MDHEN and CDR2 SYDVKM. The CDR3 spans 14 residues. V gave up 4 bases and J gave up 4 bases; unmatched junction bases: 4. The DNA of the CDR3 is TGTGCCAGCAGTTACATGACAGGGAATCAGCCCCAGCATTTT. The encoded protein is CASSYMTGNQPQHF.

This chain joins TRBV4-1 and TRBJ1-5; 7 bases map to TRBD1. The germline V gene encodes CDR1 MGHRA and CDR2 YSYEKL. The CDR3 is 15 residues long. V dropped 3 bases and J dropped 3; count of bases not matched to a gene: 5. CDR3 region: CASSQAGQNNQPQHF. The CDR3 nucleotides are TGCGCCAGCAGCCAGGCGGGACAGAACAATCAGCCCCAGCATTTT.

V and J are TRBV3-1 (or the pseudogene TRBV3-2) and TRBJ2-5; TRBD2 is a possible D gene (6 bases). CDR3 size: 17 residues. Between the trimmed V and J ends, which lost 0 bases and 4 bases, there was a span of 18 bases. CDR1 is LGHDT, CDR2 YNNKEL, per germline (reference sequence). For the CDR3, the DNA is TGTGCCAGCAGCCAAGAGGAGCTCAGGCAGGGAGGAGAGACCCAGTACTTC. Protein product: CASSQEELRQGGETQYF.

This chain uses TRBV6-1 with TRBJ2-3, with TRBD1 matching over 7 bases. The junction had 7 bases not matched to a gene; V was cut back by 4 bases and J by 0 bases. CDR1 and CDR2 (germline): MNHNS, SASEGT. This CDR3 is 16 amino acids long. The CDR3 bases are TGTGCCAGCAGTGCAGGGACAGAGAGAAGCACAGATACGCAGTATTTT. Encoded protein: CASSAGTERSTDTQYF.

V usage is TRBV9 and J usage is TRBJ2-3; no clear D. The CDR3 consists of 15 residues. The germline CDR1 and CDR2 sequences are SGDLS and YYNGEE. Trimming took off 2 bases at V and 2 bases at J, with 12 bases between the two ends. CDR3 coding DNA: TGTGCCAGCAGCGTCACACCGACACCCACAGATACGCAGTATTTT. It is translated as CASSVTPTPTDTQYF.

CDR3 nucleotides: TGTGCCAGCAGTCCGGTGGCCGGGGAGCTGTTTTTT. Translated, it gives CASSPVAGELFF. V and J are TRBV6-2 or TRBV6-3 and TRBJ2-2; D not resolved. Germline loops: CDR1 MNHEY, CDR2 SVGEGT. The CDR3 has 12 amino acids. With 5 bases removed from V and 6 bases from J, the gap between germline ends came to 7 bases.

V usage is TRBV12-3 or TRBV12-4 and J usage is TRBJ1-1; D remains ambiguous. The CDR3 is 13 amino acids. V gave up 0 bases and J gave up 4 bases, with 6 bases separating them. The CDR3 loop is CASSLASGTEAFF. The CDR3 DNA follows: TGTGCCAGCAGTTTAGCGTCGGGCACTGAAGCTTTCTTT.

The chain recombines TRBV19 with TRBJ2-6, with D unresolved. The CDR3 covers 15 residues. Germline-derived CDR1 and CDR2 are LNHDA and SQIVND (reference sequence). Trimming removed 2 bases at V and 0 bases at J, with 5 bases between. Here the CDR3 reads CASSIQISGANVLTF. CDR3 bases: TGTGCCAGTAGTATACAAATCTCTGGGGCCAACGTCCTGACTTTC.

The J gene is TRBJ1-1, the V gene TRBV16; 7 bases map to TRBD1. The V gene end was trimmed by 0 bases and the J gene end by 0 bases; junction bases not matched to a gene: 4. CDR3 size: 16 residues. The V gene's germline CDR1 is KGHSY and CDR2 FQNENV. For the CDR3, the DNA is TGTGCCAGCAGCCAATCGTGGGACAGCATGAACACTGAAGCTTTCTTT. This gives the protein CASSQSWDSMNTEAFF.

The V call is TRBV7-9, the J call TRBJ1-1; TRBD1 matches at 8 bases. This CDR3 comprises 14 residues. V dropped 4 bases and J dropped 2; count of bases not matched to a gene: 3. Per the germline V gene, CDR1 is SEHNR and CDR2 is FQNEAQ (reference sequence). The CDR3 nucleotides are TGTGCCAGCAGCTCGACAGGGGATAACACTGAAGCTTTCTTT. Translation: CASSSTGDNTEAFF.

The rearrangement links TRBV2 to TRBJ1-1; D unclear. The V gene's germline CDR1 is SNHLY and CDR2 FYNNEI. The CDR3 has 13 residues. The CDR3 is CETHRVENTEAFF. The CDR3 DNA sequence: TGTGAGACTCACCGGGTGGAGAACACTGAAGCTTTCTTT.

The V and J genes are TRBV18 and TRBJ2-7; D is unresolved. Germline V lookup: CDR1 KGHSH, CDR2 LQKENI. The V and J ends lost 2 bases and 1 base respectively, with 9 bases between them. This CDR3 region has 14 residues. The CDR3 region is CASSPESSSYEQYF. The CDR3 nucleotides are TGTGCCAGCTCACCAGAGAGTAGTTCCTACGAGCAGTACTTC.

The J gene is TRBJ2-5, the V gene TRBV7-9; TRBD2 matches 13 bases. V lost 6 bases, J lost 0 bases, and 4 bases stayed unmatched. Germline V lookup: CDR1 SEHNR, CDR2 FQNEAQ (reference sequence). The CDR3 covers 16 residues. Here the CDR3 DNA reads TGTGCCAGCAGATCCGGGACTAGCGGGAACCAAGAGACCCAGTACTTC. Translated: CASRSGTSGNQETQYF. Complete variable domain (other parts from reference TRBV7-9 and TRBJ2-5): DTGVSQNPRHKITKRGQNVTFRCDPISEHNRLYWYRQTLGQGPEFLTYFQNEAQLEKSRLLSDRFSAERPKGSFSTLEIQRTEQGDSAMYLCASRSGTSGNQETQYFGPGTRLLVL.

V is TRBV2 and J is TRBJ2-3; D unclear. The ends were cut back, 7 bases at V and 2 bases at J, with 7 bases in the middle. Germline CDR1 and CDR2: SNHLY and FYNNEI. This CDR3 comprises 12 residues. CDR3 in amino acids: CASNLYTDTQYF. The CDR3 DNA reads TGTGCCAGCAATCTGTACACAGATACGCAGTATTTT.

The rearrangement uses TRBV30 and TRBJ1-1, with 7 bases fitting TRBD1. J was trimmed by 3 bases and V by 4 bases; bases with no gene match: 5. The length of the CDR3 is 13 residues. The germline CDR1 and CDR2 sequences are GTSNPN and SVGIG (reference sequence). The CDR3 loop is CAWNNRGDTEAFF. The CDR3 DNA reads as TGTGCCTGGAATAACAGGGGCGACACTGAAGCTTTCTTT.

The V call is TRBV19, the J call TRBJ2-2, with D possibly being TRBD2 (6 bases). The V end lost 4 bases, the J end lost 7 bases, and 19 bases lay between the germline ends. The CDR3 length is 16 residues. CDR1 LNHDA and CDR2 SQIVND come from the germline V gene (reference sequence). CDR3 nucleotide sequence: TGTGCCAGTAGTAAAGGACGACAAATGGAGGGCGGGGAGCTGTTTTTT. Translated: CASSKGRQMEGGELFF.

The chain links TRBV6-5 to TRBJ2-7, with 10 bases identical to TRBD1. Germline CDR1 reads MNHEY; CDR2 reads SVGAGI. Trimming cost V 6 bases and J 6 bases; bases outside gene matches: 8. CDR3 length: 14 amino acids. In nucleotides, the CDR3 is TGTGCCAGCAGACAAGGACAGGGGGTCTCCGAGCAGTACTTC. This translates into CASRQGQGVSEQYF.

The chain carries TRBV12-5 and TRBJ1-1; 7 positions match TRBD1. The junction had 8 bases not matched to a gene; V was cut back by 10 bases and J by 0 bases. This CDR3 has 14 amino acids. Germline CDR1 and CDR2: LGHNT and FRNRAP. CDR3 sequence reads: CATYRGGMNTEAFF. CDR3 bases: TGTGCTACTTACAGGGGAGGCATGAACACTGAAGCTTTCTTT.

The rearrangement joins TRBV3-1 (or the pseudogene TRBV3-2) to TRBJ1-2; 8 bases align to TRBD1. Germline values: CDR1 LGHDT, CDR2 YNNKEL (reference sequence). The CDR3 is made up of 12 amino acids. Trimming took 5 bases from V and 8 from J; bases not matched to a gene: 4. The CDR3 protein is CASSSRDRGYTF. CDR3 bases: TGTGCCAGCAGCTCCCGGGACAGGGGCTACACCTTC.

The chain is built from TRBV2 and TRBJ1-1; D remains ambiguous. The CDR3 runs to 14 residues. Trimming removed 7 bases at V and 6 bases at J, with 18 bases between. Per germline, CDR1 SNHLY and CDR2 FYNNEI. CDR3 DNA sequence: TGTGCCAGCAACGAACCGGGTGGAAGGCCTGAAGCTTTCTTT. Amino acids: CASNEPGGRPEAFF.